This TCR beta chain was recorded in a study of response to subunit inactivated influenza vaccine listed by TCRdb under 2018. Context from the whole study: Deep quantitative T cell receptor repertoire profiling was used in the study to track responses to a trivalent subunit inactivated influenza vaccine.

Compared with germline, V lacks 3 bases and J lacks 5 bases; bases without a gene match: 10. Measured from the cysteine to the phenylalanine, the CDR3 is 19 residues long. The CDR3 DNA has 57 bases and is translated from base 1. Based on the germline V gene, the CDR1 and CDR2 sequences are LGHNA and YSLEER. Overall study outcomes, separate from this receptor: It was suggested by the authors that each seasonal influenza vaccination may recruit only a limited number of new T cells.

This clonotype was recorded a few times. This receptor's antigen is unknown. No base quality information exists; no much larger clone differs at one position. Library prep was done by RT-PCR. The instrument was an Illumina HiSeq 2500. The public reads were run again by TCRdb, first through fastp at Q25 and then through MiXCR, and only productive beta chains were kept. All rows with the same CDR3 protein become a single entry with the most common DNA and genes. The sample has a few hundred thousand distinct CDR3 sequences on record, over 9.5% of them singletons. The top ten clones comprise 10% to 15% of the sample. Interpreted using the paper, the time point label stands for: 45 days after influenza vaccine administration.

The starting material was PBMCs from blood, obtained about 40 days after vaccination. The chain was built from TRBV4-3 and TRBJ2-2; TRBD2 matches 15 bases in the middle. This clonotype originated in a middle-aged man who received an inactivated influenza vaccine. Donor details come from another sample of the same person, matched by shared clones. This receptor carries the CDR3 CASSHQSRTSGRDTGELFF. The DNA reads as follows: TGCGCCAGCAGCCATCAATCGAGGACTAGCGGGAGGGATACCGGGGAGCTGTTTTTT.